The sequence of this T cell receptor beta chain was determined in a study of blood T cell repertoires in COVID-19. Study overall: Both acute and convalescent COVID-19 samples were obtained from the United States, Italy and Spain.

The protocol was immunoSEQ multiplex PCR, while the TCRdb copy is restricted to in-frame clones and leaves out a portion. The data contain hundreds of thousands of clones, roughly nine tenths of them singletons. Looked up from germline, CDR1 is SNHLY and CDR2 is FYNNEI. CDR3 length: 16 amino acids. With 6 bases clipped from V and 4 bases from J, the junction kept 14 bases outside the gene matches. Specimen: peripheral blood. The V gene is TRBV2, the J gene TRBJ1-1; TRBD1 aligns across 7 bases. The source is a woman in her forties or fifties with COVID-19, enrolled during active disease. CDR3 nucleotides: TGTGCCAGCAGGGGGACAGAAGTTTGGTCAATCACTGAAGCTTTCTTT. Translating it yields CASRGTEVWSITEAFF.